This TCR beta chain was found in a study of OX40 agonist ivuxolimab in advanced cancers. As for the study in general: Enrolled patients in dose escalation had cancers that were hepatocellular carcinoma, melanoma, renal cell or head and neck cancer. Mean age approximately 59 years, range 23 to 79; just over 80% male.

Details on this clone: Its target is unknown.

Assay used: immunoSEQ multiplex PCR; TCRdb lists only in-frame clones, some missing. The sample carries fewer than 90,000 clones, 70% to 90% recorded once. V was pared by 3 bases and J by 3 bases, with 8 bases between. The CDR3 spans 14 residues. CDR1 SEHNR and CDR2 FQNEAQ come from the germline V gene (reference sequence). Study conclusions and caveats: With doses of 0.1 to 3.0 mg/kg, CD4+ and CD8+ blood T cells had undergone clonal expansion by week 6. Mean expanded clone counts were higher in CD8+ than CD4+ T cells.

The specimen comprised CD4+ or CD8+ T cells sorted from blood, sampled in a trial of the OX40 agonist ivuxolimab. The chain employs TRBV7-9 and TRBJ1-4; D remains unclear. The sequence was collected from an adult with an advanced solid tumor such as melanoma, head and neck, liver or kidney cancer. In DNA, the CDR3 is TGTGCCAGCAGCTTGTCCAGTTCTAATGAAAAACTGTTTTTT. It translates to CASSLSSSNEKLFF.